This T cell receptor (beta chain) was sequenced for a study of graft-versus-host responses after intestinal transplantation. Findings of the study overall: Among recipient marrow samples, GvH clones were found; some appeared first in ileum or blood.

A note on this clone: What it binds is unknown.

Here immunoSEQ multiplex PCR was the method, and the copy in TCRdb shows in-frame clones only, minus some. The sample shows tens of thousands of clones, about 91% of them seen only once. Material: unstimulated CD8+ T cells sorted from spleen or lymph node cells, obtained before intestinal transplant. The clonotype originates from a human donor who received an intestinal transplant.

The CDR3 DNA reads TGTGCCTGGAGTGTCCTTATCTCTAGCGGGAGCTACGAGCAGTACTTC. This sequence encodes CAWSVLISSGSYEQYF. V gene TRBV30 combines with J gene TRBJ2-7; TRBD2 agrees at 10 bases. J gave up 3 bases and V 0 bases, and 8 bases lay outside the gene matches. CDR3 length: 16 amino acids. Germline CDR1 is GTSNPN and CDR2 is SVGIG (reference sequence). Full variable domain (remainder filled in from reference TRBV30 and TRBJ2-7): SQTIHQWPATLVQPVGSPLSLECTVEGTSNPNLYWYRQAAGRGLQLLFYSVGIGQISSEVPQNLSASRPQDRQFILSSKKLLLSDSGFYLCAWSVLISSGSYEQYFGPGTRLTVT.